This T cell receptor beta chain was documented in a study of OX40 agonist ivuxolimab in advanced cancers. The protocol was immunoSEQ multiplex PCR, while the TCRdb copy is restricted to in-frame clones and leaves out a portion. Here the sample spans about 16,000 clones, 75% to 95% being singletons. Only one count was recorded for this clone. In germline, CDR1 is LNHNV, CDR2 YYDKDF (reference sequence). The CDR3 is 15 residues long. Trimming took 5 bases from V and 6 from J; bases not matched to a gene: 10. This sequence joins TRBV15 and TRBJ2-1; 7 positions agree with TRBD1. The sequencing used CD4+ or CD8+ T cells sorted from blood, collected in a trial of the OX40 agonist ivuxolimab. The clonotype originates from an adult with an advanced solid tumor such as melanoma, head and neck, liver or kidney cancer. In DNA, the CDR3 is TGTGCCACCAGCGACGAGGGGGACAGTGGCAATGAGCAGTTCTTC. Its protein is CATSDEGDSGNEQFF.